The rows below give T cell receptor beta chains drawn from one sample of a study of T cell responses to AZD1222 COVID-19 vaccine. Clones were sequenced by immunoSEQ multiplex PCR, and TCRdb holds only the in-frame ones, with some missing. The table records tens of thousands of clones, about 92% of them present only once. This specimen consisted of peripheral blood, obtained 28 days after the second AZD1222 dose. These receptors originate from an adult who received the AZD1222 COVID-19 vaccine. Each CDR3 is given with its conserved first and last residue.

V gene	J gene	CDR3 protein
TRBV11-2	TRBJ2-2	CASSFSASTGSGELFF
TRBV20-1	TRBJ2-3	CSAYSGHTQYF
TRBV5-4	TRBJ1-2	CASSQRVQNYGYTF
TRBV20-1	TRBJ1-5	CSASGGRGTDSNQPQHF
TRBV10-1	TRBJ2-1	CASSDQRGGVYNEQFF
TRBV5-5	TRBJ2-6	CASSRWTETSSGANVLTF
TRBV6-5	TRBJ2-1	CAIGQGNYNEQFF
TRBV4-1	TRBJ1-1	CASSQRGNPSANTEAFF
TRBV19	TRBJ1-1	CASRPGTAYEAFF
TRBV27	TRBJ2-1	CASRPGQDNEQFF
TRBV4-1	TRBJ1-2	CASSQDGVYGYTF
TRBV9	TRBJ1-6	CASSVDGTVNSPLHF
TRBV19	TRBJ1-1	CASSRDRGLDTEAFF